This record looks at one TCR beta chain sequence and its context. Its target is not known. TCRdb processed the 5' RACE reads anew with MiXCR; each CDR3 protein has one entry. The table lists under 900,000 distinct CDR3 sequences, over 9% of them singletons. This specimen belongs to a study of identical twins. Overall study findings and caveats: Invariant T cells like MAIT and iNKT could partly confound the zero-insertion analyses. Out-of-frame beta sequences exhibited a weaker degree of excess twin sharing.

The CDR3 is 15 residues long. The germline V gene has CDR1 SGHNT and CDR2 YENEEA. The germline V and J ends were trimmed by 5 bases and 1 base, with 13 bases remaining between them. These same records also appear under a second study, on yellow fever vaccine responses in identical twins.

Sequenced: PBMCs. This TCR derives from a woman under 30 in good health. The V gene is TRBV11-3, the J gene TRBJ2-3; D is tentatively TRBD1 or TRBD2 (5 bases each). The CDR3 here is CASSRGAPGTDTQYF. CDR3 DNA: TGTGCCAGCAGCCGAGGGGCCCCCGGCACAGATACGCAGTATTTT.